This TCR beta chain was found in a study of CD8+ T cells in alopecia areata. Across the whole study: Patients took tofacitinib for 6 to 18 months, followed by 6 drug-free months. Study results and limitations: Affected scalp, especially in alopecia totalis/universalis, had a higher clonality than normal scalp did. Association of baseline CD8+ expansion with response is uncertain owing to one nonresponder.

The V and J ends lost 7 bases and 1 base respectively, with 10 bases between them. CDR1 is ENHRY, CDR2 SYGVKD, per germline. The CDR3 spans 13 residues. Noted treatment: oral pan-JAK inhibitor, 5-10 mg twice daily. Sorted populations comprised CD4+ and CD8+ T cells obtained from PBMCs. This clone was counted only a few times. Its antigen is still unknown. This CDR3 is also generated by other DNA sequences in the sample. Extracted RNA was reverse transcribed, and the resulting cDNA served as sequencing template. TCRdb's table, derived via immunoSEQ multiplex PCR, lists solely in-frame clones and lacks some. The top ten clones hold 4% to 5% of a sample with fewer than 250,000 clones, 50% to 75% of them seen once.

The sequencing here drew on CD4+ T cells sorted from blood, taken at week 4, from a patient treated with tofacitinib. The receptor was isolated from a human donor with alopecia areata. The chain joins TRBV10-3 to TRBJ1-1, with TRBD1 as a possible D gene (5 bases). The CDR3 protein is CAITGTANTEAFF. The CDR3 nucleotides read TGTGCCATCACCGGGACTGCGAACACTGAAGCTTTCTTT.